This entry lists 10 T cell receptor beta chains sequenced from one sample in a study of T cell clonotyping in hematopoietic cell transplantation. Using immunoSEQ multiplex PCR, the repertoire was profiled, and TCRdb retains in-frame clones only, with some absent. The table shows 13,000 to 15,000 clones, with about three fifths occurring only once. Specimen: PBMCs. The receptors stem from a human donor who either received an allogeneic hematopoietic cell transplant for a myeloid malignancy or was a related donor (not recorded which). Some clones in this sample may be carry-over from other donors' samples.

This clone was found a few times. The CDR3 sequence: CASSHGGLGGYEQYF. For the CDR3, the DNA is TGTGCCAGCAGTCACGGAGGGCTTGGGGGATACGAGCAGTACTTC. The rearrangement joins TRBV6-5 to TRBJ2-5; a possible D gene is TRBD2 (6 bases). The J call is doubtful: the DNA matches TRBJ2-7 better. This CDR3 region has 15 residues. Germline V gene sequence: CDR1 MNHEY, CDR2 SVGAGI.

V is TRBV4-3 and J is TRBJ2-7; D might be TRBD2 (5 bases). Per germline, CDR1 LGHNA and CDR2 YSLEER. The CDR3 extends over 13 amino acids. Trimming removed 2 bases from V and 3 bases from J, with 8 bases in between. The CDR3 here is CASSQRGSYEQYF. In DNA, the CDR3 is TGCGCCAGCAGCCAACGGGGTAGCTACGAGCAGTACTTC.

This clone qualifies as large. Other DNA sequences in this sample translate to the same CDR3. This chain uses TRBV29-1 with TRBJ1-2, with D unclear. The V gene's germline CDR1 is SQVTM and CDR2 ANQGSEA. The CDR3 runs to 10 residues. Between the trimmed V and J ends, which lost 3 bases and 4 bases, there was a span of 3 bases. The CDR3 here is CSVEGYGYTF. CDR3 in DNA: TGCAGCGTTGAGGGCTATGGCTACACCTTC.

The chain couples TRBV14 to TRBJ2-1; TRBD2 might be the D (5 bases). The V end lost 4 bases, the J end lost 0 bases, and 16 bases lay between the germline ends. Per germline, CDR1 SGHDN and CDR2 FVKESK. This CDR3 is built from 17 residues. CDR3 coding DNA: TGTGCCAGCAGCCGCCGAGCTAGCACGAGCTCCTACAATGAGCAGTTCTTC. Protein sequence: CASSRRASTSSYNEQFF.

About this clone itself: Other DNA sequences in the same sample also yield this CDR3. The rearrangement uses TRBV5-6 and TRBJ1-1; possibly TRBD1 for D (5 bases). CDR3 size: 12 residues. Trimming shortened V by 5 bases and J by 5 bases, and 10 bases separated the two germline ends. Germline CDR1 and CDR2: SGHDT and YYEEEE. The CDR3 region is CASSLRGTEAFF. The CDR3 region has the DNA TGTGCCAGCAGTCTACGGGGGACTGAAGCTTTCTTT.

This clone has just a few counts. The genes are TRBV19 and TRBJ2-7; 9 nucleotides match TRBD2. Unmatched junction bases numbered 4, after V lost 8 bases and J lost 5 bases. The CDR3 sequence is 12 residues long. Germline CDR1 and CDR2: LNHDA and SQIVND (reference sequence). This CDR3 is CASSRTSDEQYF. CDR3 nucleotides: TGTGCCAGTTCGAGGACTAGCGACGAGCAGTACTTC. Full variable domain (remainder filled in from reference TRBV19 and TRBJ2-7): DGGITQSPKYLFRKEGQNVTLSCEQNLNHDAMYWYRQDPGQGLRLIYYSQIVNDFQKGDIAEGYSVSREKKESFPLTVTSAQKNPTAFYLCASSRTSDEQYFGPGTRLTVT.

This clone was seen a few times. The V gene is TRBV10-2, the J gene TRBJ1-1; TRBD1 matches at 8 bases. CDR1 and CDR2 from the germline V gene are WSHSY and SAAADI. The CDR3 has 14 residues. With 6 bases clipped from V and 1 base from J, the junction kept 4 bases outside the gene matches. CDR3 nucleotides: TGCGCCAGCAGGAGTGGGACAGGGAACACTGAAGCTTTCTTT. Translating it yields CASRSGTGNTEAFF.

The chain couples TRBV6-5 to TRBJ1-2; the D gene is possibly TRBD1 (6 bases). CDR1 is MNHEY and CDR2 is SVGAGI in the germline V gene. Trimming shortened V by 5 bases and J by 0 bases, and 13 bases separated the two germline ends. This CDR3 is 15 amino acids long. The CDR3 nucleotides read TGTGCCAGCAGTCGTTGGACAGCACCTAACTATGGCTACACCTTC. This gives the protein CASSRWTAPNYGYTF.

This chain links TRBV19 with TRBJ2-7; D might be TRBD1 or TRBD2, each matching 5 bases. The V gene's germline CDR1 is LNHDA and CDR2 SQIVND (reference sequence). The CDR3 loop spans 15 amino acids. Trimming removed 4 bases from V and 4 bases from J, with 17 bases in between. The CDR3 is CASSTSGTGMYEQYF. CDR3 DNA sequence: TGTGCCAGTAGTACCTCAGGGACGGGGATGTACGAGCAGTACTTC.

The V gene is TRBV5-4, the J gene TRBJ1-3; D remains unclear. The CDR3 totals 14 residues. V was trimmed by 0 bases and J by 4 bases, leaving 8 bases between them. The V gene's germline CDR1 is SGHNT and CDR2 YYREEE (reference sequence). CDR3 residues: CASSLVGSGNTIYF. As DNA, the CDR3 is TGTGCCAGCAGCTTGGTAGGGAGCGGAAACACCATATATTTT.